What follows are 16 T cell receptor beta chains derived from one specimen sequenced in a study of cytomegalovirus exposure and HLA in healthy donors. Data came from immunoSEQ multiplex PCR; TCRdb stores just in-frame clones and leaves some out. The profile covers approximately 140,000 clones, with almost 90% appearing a single time and just under 8% taken by the ten largest. The sample was PBMCs. Source of these receptors: a woman between 18 and 29 years old in good health and CMV-seropositive.

CDR3 region: CASSLGEGRNTEAFF. CDR3 coding DNA: TGTGCCAGCAGCCTAGGGGAAGGTAGGAACACTGAAGCTTTCTTT. The chain recombines TRBV6-1 with TRBJ1-1; tentatively, D is TRBD1 (5 bases). V lost 6 bases, J lost 1 base, and 15 bases lay in between. The CDR3 covers 15 residues. Germline assignment: CDR1 MNHNS and CDR2 SASEGT.

The chain is built from TRBV2 and TRBJ1-4; the D gene is possibly TRBD1 (5 bases). The CDR3 consists of 17 residues. V lost 3 bases to trimming and J lost 2 bases, with 16 bases between them. Germline V gene lookup returns CDR1 SNHLY and CDR2 FYNNEI. The CDR3 protein is CASSEGQGLRTNEKLFF. Written as DNA, the CDR3 is TGTGCCAGCAGTGAGGGGCAGGGCCTTCGGACTAATGAAAAACTGTTTTTT. The full variable domain, its missing parts supplied by reference TRBV2 and TRBJ1-4, is EPEVTQTPSHQVTQMGQEVILRCVPISNHLYFYWYRQILGQKVEFLVSFYNNEISEKSEIFDDQFSVERPDGSNFTLKIRSTKLEDSAMYFCASSEGQGLRTNEKLFFGSGTQLSVL.

For the CDR3, the DNA is TGTGCCAGCAGCCCTAACAGGGGTAGCTCCTACAATGAGCAGTTCTTC. Encoded protein: CASSPNRGSSYNEQFF. The chain links TRBV7-3 to TRBJ2-1; 7 bases agree with TRBD1. CDR1 SGHTA and CDR2 FQGTGA come from the germline V gene. V lost 5 bases, J lost 0 bases, and 7 bases stayed unmatched. The CDR3 is 16 residues long.

The rearrangement uses TRBV2 and TRBJ2-1, with 7 positions matching TRBD2. There are 12 residues in the CDR3. CDR1 is SNHLY, CDR2 FYNNEI, per germline. V was pared by 4 bases and J by 6 bases, with 0 bases of the junction left unmatched. The chain's CDR3 is CASSGGGNEQFF. CDR3 coding DNA: TGTGCCAGCAGTGGCGGGGGCAATGAGCAGTTCTTC. Looking up the rest from reference TRBV2 and TRBJ2-1 gives the full variable domain: EPEVTQTPSHQVTQMGQEVILRCVPISNHLYFYWYRQILGQKVEFLVSFYNNEISEKSEIFDDQFSVERPDGSNFTLKIRSTKLEDSAMYFCASSGGGNEQFFGPGTRLTVL.

The chain joins TRBV18 to TRBJ1-1, with 12 bases matching TRBD1. Germline V gene lookup returns CDR1 KGHSH and CDR2 LQKENI. V lost 0 bases to trimming and J lost 4 bases; unmatched junction nucleotides: 0. The CDR3 sequence is 15 residues long. Here the CDR3 reads CASSPPGQGATEAFF. The CDR3 DNA sequence: TGTGCCAGCTCACCACCGGGACAGGGGGCCACTGAAGCTTTCTTT.

This chain uses TRBV4-1 with TRBJ2-5; D is possibly TRBD2 (5 bases). Germline V gene lookup returns CDR1 MGHRA and CDR2 YSYEKL. This CDR3 has 16 residues. V was cut by 3 bases and J by 5 bases, with 19 bases left in between. The CDR3 bases are TGCGCCAGCAGCCAGGGCCAGGTCCCGGGGTCTGAGACCCAGTACTTC. Protein product: CASSQGQVPGSETQYF.

This clone was recorded once. CDR3 in amino acids: CASSQTGSGFF. CDR3 in DNA: TGTGCCAGCAGCCAGACAGGGTCCGGGTTCTTC. This sequence joins TRBV2 and TRBJ2-1; TRBD1 matches 7 bases. With V trimmed by 6 bases and J by 15 bases, 8 bases remained unmatched. The CDR3 totals 11 residues. The germline V gene has CDR1 SNHLY and CDR2 FYNNEI.

This clone was detected only once. The genes are TRBV27 and TRBJ2-1; 8 bases align to TRBD1. Unmatched junction bases numbered 12, after V lost 1 base and J lost 4 bases. The CDR3 extends over 18 amino acids. Germline V gene sequence: CDR1 MNHEY, CDR2 SMNVEV (reference sequence). The CDR3 nucleotides read TGTGCCAGCAGTTTATTTTACCCTCGACAGGGGCAATACAATGAGCAGTTCTTC. Amino acid sequence: CASSLFYPRQGQYNEQFF.

The V gene is TRBV28, the J gene TRBJ1-5; TRBD1 is a possible D gene (6 bases). Per germline, CDR1 MDHEN and CDR2 SYDVKM. The CDR3 is made up of 15 amino acids. V was trimmed by 7 bases and J by 4 bases, leaving 17 bases between them. The CDR3 region has the DNA TGTGCCAGCACCTTCGGGGGGGCCGGGAATCAGCCCCAGCATTTT. The encoded protein is CASTFGGAGNQPQHF. The full variable domain, in which reference TRBV28 and TRBJ1-5 provide the parts outside the CDR3, is DVKVTQSSRYLVKRTGEKVFLECVQDMDHENMFWYRQDPGLGLRLIYFSYDVKMKEKGDIPEGYSVSREKKERFSLILESASTNQTSMYLCASTFGGAGNQPQHFGDGTRLSIL.

The gene calls are TRBV7-5 and TRBJ1-2; the tabulated D call, TRBD1, remains unverified against the DNA. TRBV7-5 is an annotated pseudogene. The CDR3 is 15 residues long. The CDR3 is CVRSHIWGRRYGYTF. Here the CDR3 DNA reads TGTGTCAGAAGCCACATTTGGGGCCGCCGCTATGGCTACACCTTC.

The chain links TRBV30 to TRBJ2-1, with a weak D call TRBD1 (6 bases). The V gene lost 0 bases and the J gene lost 15 bases, with 18 bases spanning the gap. Per the germline V gene, CDR1 is GTSNPN and CDR2 is SVGIG (reference sequence). This CDR3 comprises 13 residues. The CDR3: CAWSVQGPSDLFF. The CDR3 coding sequence is TGTGCCTGGAGTGTCCAGGGGCCGAGTGATCTGTTCTTC.

The rearrangement joins TRBV5-1 to TRBJ2-7; 11 nucleotides match TRBD2. CDR1 and CDR2 from the germline V gene are SGHRS and YFSETQ. There are 15 residues in the CDR3. The trim removed 1 base at V and 6 bases at J, leaving 6 bases unmatched. CDR3 sequence: CASSLSLAGGLEQYF. The CDR3 DNA reads as TGCGCCAGCAGCTTGTCGCTAGCGGGAGGTCTCGAGCAGTACTTC. Complete variable domain (other parts from reference TRBV5-1 and TRBJ2-7): KAGVTQTPRYLIKTRGQQVTLSCSPISGHRSVSWYQQTPGQGLQFLFEYFSETQRNKGNFPGRFSGRQFSNSRSEMNVSTLELGDSALYLCASSLSLAGGLEQYFGPGTRLTVT.

The V and J genes are TRBV5-6 and TRBJ2-3; possible D gene TRBD1, 5 bases. The V and J ends lost 0 bases and 1 base respectively, with 6 bases between them. Germline CDR1 is SGHDT and CDR2 is YYEEEE. This CDR3 comprises 14 residues. The CDR3 DNA reads TGTGCCAGCAGCTTGGGACAGCGCACAGATACGCAGTATTTT. It codes for CASSLGQRTDTQYF.

J is TRBJ2-3 and V is TRBV4-3; D remains ambiguous. Germline V lookup: CDR1 LGHNA, CDR2 YSLEER. This CDR3 spans 15 amino acids. The V gene lost 0 bases and the J gene lost 1 base, with 8 bases spanning the gap. CDR3 coding DNA: TGCGCCAGCAGCCAAGAATGGAGACGCACAGATACGCAGTATTTT. Protein: CASSQEWRRTDTQYF.

This chain uses TRBV5-1 with TRBJ2-6; a weak D match, TRBD2 (5 bases). The V gene's germline CDR1 is SGHRS and CDR2 YFSETQ. CDR3 length equals 17 residues. The germline V and J ends were trimmed by 0 bases and 0 bases, with 10 bases remaining between them. CDR3 in DNA: TGCGCCAGCAGCTTGGAGGTGAGCGGCTCTGGGGCCAACGTCCTGACTTTC. It is translated as CASSLEVSGSGANVLTF.

The J gene is TRBJ2-7, the V gene TRBV7-3, with D maybe TRBD1 (6 bases). Germline values: CDR1 SGHTA, CDR2 FQGTGA. The V gene lost 2 bases and the J gene lost 5 bases, with 13 bases spanning the gap. The CDR3 is 14 amino acids. The CDR3 loop is CASSLQGIGHEQYF. DNA of the CDR3: TGTGCCAGCAGCTTACAGGGGATCGGCCACGAGCAGTACTTC.